The 26 T cell receptor beta chains given below trace back to one sample, sequenced in a study of stem cell transplantation in POMP-related autoinflammatory disease. Study observations and caveats: Across all analyzed T-cell subsets, patients with PRAID tended toward reduced diversity and increased clonality. Unique TRB V-J gene pairings were limited in number in patients with PRAID.

The antigens for these receptors are not known. The table came from immunoSEQ multiplex PCR; TCRdb's copy has only in-frame clones and leaves some out. The sample has around 10,000 clones, approximately 86% seen once. The starting material was CD8+ T cells from PBMCs, obtained before stem cell transplantation. Source of these receptors: a human donor with POMP-related autoinflammation and immune dysregulation (PRAID).

This clone appeared a few times. The chain couples TRBV10-1 to TRBJ2-7; 12 bases are a match to TRBD1. Germline V gene sequence: CDR1 WNHNN, CDR2 SYGVQD (reference sequence). The junction had 2 bases not matched to a gene; V was cut back by 3 bases and J by 5 bases. The CDR3 sequence is 14 residues long. CDR3 in amino acids: CASSEGDRGHEQYF. The CDR3 region has the DNA TGCGCCAGCAGTGAAGGGGACAGGGGGCACGAGCAGTACTTC.

This sequence joins TRBV11-1 and TRBJ2-7, with TRBD1 matching over 9 bases. The germline V gene encodes CDR1 SGHAT and CDR2 FQDESV (reference sequence). The V gene end was trimmed by 5 bases and the J gene end by 5 bases; junction bases not matched to a gene: 7. The CDR3 length is 14 residues. Here the CDR3 DNA reads TGTGCCAGCAGCCCCGGGACAGGGTCCCACGAGCAGTACTTC. This codes for CASSPGTGSHEQYF.

The rearrangement joins TRBV27 to TRBJ2-1; 7 bases map to TRBD2. The CDR3 spans 12 residues. Trimming cost V 2 bases and J 8 bases; bases outside gene matches: 0. Germline V gene lookup returns CDR1 MNHEY and CDR2 SMNVEV (reference sequence). The CDR3 protein is CASSLGGDEQFF. Here the CDR3 DNA reads TGTGCCAGCAGTTTAGGGGGGGATGAGCAGTTCTTC.

CDR3 residues: CASSVGTGGNYGYTF. The CDR3 nucleotides read TGTGCCAGCAGCGTAGGGACAGGGGGCAACTATGGCTACACCTTC. The gene calls are TRBV9 and TRBJ1-2, with 11 bases identical to TRBD1. CDR3 length: 15 amino acids. The ends lost 0 bases at V and 2 bases at J; junction bases unmatched: 0. CDR1 is SGDLS and CDR2 is YYNGEE in the germline V gene.

The chain couples TRBV5-6 to TRBJ2-2; 8 bases are shared with TRBD2. Germline V gives CDR1 SGHDT, CDR2 YYEEEE. V dropped 0 bases and J dropped 6; count of bases not matched to a gene: 7. The CDR3 runs 16 residues. In DNA form, the CDR3 reads TGTGCCAGCAGCTTGGCCCCCGGGGGGGCTTCCGGGGAGCTGTTTTTT. It translates to CASSLAPGGASGELFF. Full variable domain (missing parts from reference TRBV5-6 and TRBJ2-2): DAGVTQSPTHLIKTRGQQVTLRCSPKSGHDTVSWYQQALGQGPQFIFQYYEEEERQRGNFPDRFSGHQFPNYSSELNVNALLLGDSALYLCASSLAPGGASGELFFGEGSRLTVL.

The V and J genes are TRBV28 and TRBJ1-5; 7 bases are shared with TRBD1. The CDR3 totals 16 residues. Germline CDR1 reads MDHEN; CDR2 reads SYDVKM. With 4 bases clipped from V and 7 bases from J, the junction kept 13 bases outside the gene matches. This chain's CDR3 is CASSSPNRQGQQPQHF. DNA of the CDR3: TGTGCCAGCAGTTCCCCGAATCGACAGGGTCAACAGCCCCAGCATTTT.

The V and J genes are TRBV10-2 and TRBJ1-1, with no clear D. The CDR3 covers 14 residues. CDR1 and CDR2 (germline): WSHSY, SAAADI. Trimming stripped 4 bases from V and 3 bases from J, with 12 bases between. The CDR3 DNA reads TGCGCCAGCAGTGCCACGGGCGGGTACACTGAAGCTTTCTTT. The encoded protein is CASSATGGYTEAFF.

This clone showed up just once. The chain links TRBV19 to TRBJ1-2, with 10 bases aligning to TRBD1. The V and J ends lost 6 bases and 5 bases, in that order; junction bases with no gene match: 6. The CDR3 sequence is 14 residues long. Germline V gene lookup returns CDR1 LNHDA and CDR2 SQIVND (reference sequence). In DNA form, the CDR3 reads TGTGCCAGTAGACCGGGGACAGGGGTATATGGCTACACCTTC. Its translation is CASRPGTGVYGYTF.

The rearrangement joins TRBV11-2 to TRBJ2-7, with a possible D match to TRBD2 (5 bases). V lost 1 base and J lost 2, with 24 bases in between. CDR1 and CDR2 (germline): SGHAT, FQNNGV. The CDR3 is 19 residues long. The CDR3 DNA reads TGTGCCAGCAGCTTAGGTTTCCCCCGGGGTAGCGCGTACACCTACGAGCAGTACTTC. It translates to CASSLGFPRGSAYTYEQYF.

This rearrangement joins TRBV5-6 to TRBJ1-2, with 8 bases matching TRBD1. The CDR3 has 16 residues. In germline, CDR1 is SGHDT, CDR2 YYEEEE. With 4 bases clipped from V and 6 bases from J, the junction kept 14 bases outside the gene matches. DNA for the CDR3: TGTGCCAGCAGCCCGGTGGTTCAGGGGGCTCTGGATGGCTACACCTTC. Protein sequence: CASSPVVQGALDGYTF.

The rearrangement joins TRBV16 to TRBJ2-1; the match to TRBD2 covers 10 bases. Germline trimming cut 7 bases from V and 7 bases from J; bases unmatched to any gene: 13. The CDR3 sequence is 16 residues long. The germline V gene encodes CDR1 KGHSY and CDR2 FQNENV. As DNA, the CDR3 is TGTGCCAGCATGGAAGAGCTAGCGGGAGTCGGGAATGAGCAGTTCTTC. Translating it yields CASMEELAGVGNEQFF.

V and J are TRBV7-6 and TRBJ2-5, with D unresolved. The CDR3 is 12 residues long. The germline V gene encodes CDR1 SGHVS and CDR2 FNYEAQ. Trimming stripped 8 bases from V and 7 bases from J, with 14 bases between. CDR3 nucleotide sequence: TGTGCCAGCGAAAAAGCCGAAGGGACCCAGTACTTC. Amino acids: CASEKAEGTQYF. Based on the CDR3 plus reference TRBV7-6 and TRBJ2-5, the full variable domain is GAGVSQSPRYKVTKRGQDVALRCDPISGHVSLYWYRQALGQGPEFLTYFNYEAQQDKSGLPNDRFSAERPEGSISTLTIQRTEQRDSAMYRCASEKAEGTQYFGPGTRLLVL.

Only one count was recorded for this clone. The rearrangement uses TRBV27 and TRBJ1-1; 7 nucleotides agree with TRBD1. Germline CDR1 MNHEY, CDR2 SMNVEV (reference sequence). The junction had 17 bases not matched to a gene; V was cut back by 7 bases and J by 0 bases. CDR3 length: 18 amino acids. The CDR3 loop reads CASTTVRGGETMNTEAFF. DNA for the CDR3: TGTGCCAGCACCACCGTCAGGGGGGGGGAGACCATGAACACTGAAGCTTTCTTT.

V is TRBV7-8 and J is TRBJ1-5, with D possibly being TRBD1 (5 bases). Germline V gene lookup returns CDR1 SGHVS and CDR2 FQNEAQ. This CDR3 is built from 16 residues. The ends were cut back, 5 bases at V and 7 bases at J, with 21 bases in the middle. The chain's CDR3 is CASSPLDFFGDQPQHF. The CDR3 coding sequence is TGTGCCAGCAGCCCCTTAGACTTCTTCGGGGACCAGCCCCAGCATTTT.

A few counts support this clone. V gene TRBV4-1 combines with J gene TRBJ1-1, with unresolved D. The CDR3 sequence is 14 residues long. In germline, CDR1 is MGHRA, CDR2 YSYEKL. The V end was cut by 1 base, the J end by 8 bases, with 14 bases between. As DNA, the CDR3 is TGCGCCAGCAGCCAAGCGCGAGGGTCGGAAGAAGCTTTCTTT. This sequence encodes CASSQARGSEEAFF.

The rearrangement joins TRBV7-9 to TRBJ2-1; 14 nucleotides line up with TRBD2. The CDR3 extends over 18 amino acids. The V segment lost 8 bases and the J segment 6 bases; nucleotides outside the gene matches: 15. Germline assignment: CDR1 SEHNR and CDR2 FQNEAQ (reference sequence). The DNA for the CDR3 is TGTGCCAGCGAAGATCAGACTAGCGGGAGGGCCGTAAGCAATGAGCAGTTCTTC. Encoded protein: CASEDQTSGRAVSNEQFF.

V usage is TRBV19 and J usage is TRBJ1-4, with D perhaps TRBD1 (6 bases). This CDR3 spans 16 amino acids. Looked up from germline, CDR1 is LNHDA and CDR2 is SQIVND (reference sequence). Trimming shortened V by 3 bases and J by 5 bases, and 16 bases separated the two germline ends. The CDR3 spells CASSIWPDRQNEKLFF. Here the CDR3 DNA reads TGTGCCAGTAGTATTTGGCCGGACAGACAAAATGAAAAACTGTTTTTT.

The V and J genes are TRBV7-8 and TRBJ2-1; 7 positions match TRBD1. The germline V gene encodes CDR1 SGHVS and CDR2 FQNEAQ. With V trimmed by 4 bases and J by 8 bases, 5 bases remained unmatched. This CDR3 is 13 amino acids long. Here the CDR3 reads CASSSTGPDEQFF. DNA of the CDR3: TGTGCCAGCAGCTCGACAGGGCCCGATGAGCAGTTCTTC. Full variable domain (outside the CDR3, taken from reference TRBV7-8 and TRBJ2-1): GAGVSQSPRYKVAKRGQDVALRCDPISGHVSLFWYQQALGQGPEFLTYFQNEAQLDKSGLPSDRFFAERPEGSVSTLKIQRTQQEDSAVYLCASSSTGPDEQFFGPGTRLTVL.

This sequence joins TRBV13 and TRBJ2-7; D gene ambiguous. The CDR3 runs to 11 residues. Germline assignment: CDR1 PRHDT and CDR2 FYEKMQ (reference sequence). V was cut by 5 bases and J by 2 bases, with 4 bases left in between. The CDR3 loop is CASSPPYEQYF. The CDR3 DNA sequence: TGTGCCAGCAGCCCCCCCTACGAGCAGTACTTC.

In regard to this clone: At one end, the junction sequence differs from germline, possibly due to a read error. The chain recombines TRBV7-7 with TRBJ2-1; 9 bases are shared with TRBD1. The germline V gene encodes CDR1 SSHAT and CDR2 FNYEAQ (reference sequence). This CDR3 has 16 residues. CDR3 sequence (DNA): TGTGCTAGCAGCTCAATAACCGGGACAGGGTTCAATGAGCAGTTCTTC. Its translation: CASSSITGTGFNEQFF. Using reference TRBV7-7 and TRBJ2-1 for the parts outside the CDR3, the full variable domain is GAGVSQSPRYKVTKRGQDVTLRCDPISSHATLYWYQQALGQGPEFLTYFNYEAQPDKSGLPSDRFSAERPEGSISTLTIQRTEQRDSAMYRCASSSITGTGFNEQFFGPGTRLTVL.

Here the CDR3 DNA reads TGTGCCAGCAGGGACGGACCGTCCGAAGCTTTCTTT. Protein product: CASRDGPSEAFF. The gene calls are TRBV11-3 and TRBJ1-1; D is unclear. The CDR3 consists of 12 residues. The germline gives CDR1 SGHNT, CDR2 YENEEA. The germline V and J ends were trimmed by 6 bases and 8 bases, with 13 bases remaining between them.

The chain recombines TRBV15 with TRBJ2-5; 11 nucleotides agree with TRBD2. V was pared by 0 bases and J by 1 base, with 1 base of the junction left unmatched. CDR1 and CDR2 (germline): LNHNV, YYDKDF (reference sequence). The CDR3 has 16 residues. The CDR3 protein is CATSRELAGVQETQYF. The CDR3 DNA reads as TGTGCCACCAGCAGAGAACTAGCGGGAGTCCAAGAGACCCAGTACTTC.

The chain recombines TRBV5-1 with TRBJ1-1; D is undetermined. Trimming took off 1 base at V and 6 bases at J, with 10 bases between the two ends. Germline lookup yields CDR1 SGHRS and CDR2 YFSETQ. This CDR3 has 13 residues. The CDR3 is CASSLLKISEAFF. In DNA, the CDR3 is TGCGCCAGCAGCTTGCTCAAGATATCTGAAGCTTTCTTT.

The rearrangement links TRBV5-8 to TRBJ2-1; no clear D gene. Germline CDR1 SGHTS, CDR2 YDEGEE. Trimming left V 2 bases short and J 6 bases short, with 3 bases between. CDR3 size: 11 residues. The CDR3 loop is CASSFFNEQFF. The CDR3 bases are TGTGCCAGCAGCTTTTTCAATGAGCAGTTCTTC.

The CDR3 sequence is CASSFTRDGGFYEQYF. CDR3 in DNA: TGTGCCAGTAGTTTTACCCGGGACGGGGGTTTTTACGAGCAGTACTTC. This chain joins TRBV19 and TRBJ2-7; D perhaps matches TRBD2 (6 bases). Trimming pared 5 bases from V and 4 bases from J, leaving 21 bases between. The CDR3 runs 16 residues. In germline, CDR1 is LNHDA, CDR2 SQIVND (reference sequence). Together with reference TRBV19 and TRBJ2-7, the CDR3 gives the full variable domain: DGGITQSPKYLFRKEGQNVTLSCEQNLNHDAMYWYRQDPGQGLRLIYYSQIVNDFQKGDIAEGYSVSREKKESFPLTVTSAQKNPTAFYLCASSFTRDGGFYEQYFGPGTRLTVT.

The chain employs TRBV19 and TRBJ1-1; no definite D call. This CDR3 spans 14 amino acids. Germline V gene lookup returns CDR1 LNHDA and CDR2 SQIVND (reference sequence). Trimming left V 7 bases short and J 0 bases short, with 12 bases between. The CDR3 spells CASTFPGLNTEAFF. The CDR3 nucleotides read TGTGCCAGTACTTTCCCCGGGTTGAACACTGAAGCTTTCTTT. The full variable domain, in which reference TRBV19 and TRBJ1-1 provide the parts outside the CDR3, is DGGITQSPKYLFRKEGQNVTLSCEQNLNHDAMYWYRQDPGQGLRLIYYSQIVNDFQKGDIAEGYSVSREKKESFPLTVTSAQKNPTAFYLCASTFPGLNTEAFFGQGTRLTVV.